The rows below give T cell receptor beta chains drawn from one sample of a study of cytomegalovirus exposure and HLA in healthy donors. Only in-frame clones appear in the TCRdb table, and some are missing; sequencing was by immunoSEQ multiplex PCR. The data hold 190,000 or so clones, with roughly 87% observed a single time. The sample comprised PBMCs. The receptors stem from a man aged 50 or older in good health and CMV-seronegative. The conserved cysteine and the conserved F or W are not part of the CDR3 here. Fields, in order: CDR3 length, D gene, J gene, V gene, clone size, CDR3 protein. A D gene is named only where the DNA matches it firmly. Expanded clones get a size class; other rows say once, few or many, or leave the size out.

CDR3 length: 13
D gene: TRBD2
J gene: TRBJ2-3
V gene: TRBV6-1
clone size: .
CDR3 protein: ASSPSGTSTDTQY

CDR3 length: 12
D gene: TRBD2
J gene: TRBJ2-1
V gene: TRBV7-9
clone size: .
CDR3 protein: ASSSGLEVNEQF

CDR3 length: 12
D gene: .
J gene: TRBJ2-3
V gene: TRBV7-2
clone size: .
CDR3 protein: ASSSPSSTDTQY

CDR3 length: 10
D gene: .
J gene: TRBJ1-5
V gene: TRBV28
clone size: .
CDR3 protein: ASRSSNQPQH

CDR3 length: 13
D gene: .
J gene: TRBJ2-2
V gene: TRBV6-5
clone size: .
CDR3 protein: ASSYTRVGSGELF

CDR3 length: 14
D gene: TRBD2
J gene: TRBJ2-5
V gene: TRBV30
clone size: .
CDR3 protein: AWSRGSGGGQETQY

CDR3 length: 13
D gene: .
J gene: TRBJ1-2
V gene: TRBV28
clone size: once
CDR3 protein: ASSFSGPGGYGYT

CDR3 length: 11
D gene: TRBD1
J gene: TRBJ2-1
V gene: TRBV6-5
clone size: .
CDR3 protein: ASGDRVRNEQF

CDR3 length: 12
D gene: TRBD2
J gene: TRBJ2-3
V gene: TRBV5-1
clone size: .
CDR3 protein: ASKRETSTDTQY

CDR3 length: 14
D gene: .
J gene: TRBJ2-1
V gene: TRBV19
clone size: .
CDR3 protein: ASTARGFNRENEQF